Listed here are 30 T cell receptor beta chains from one sample, sequenced in a study of blood T cell repertoires in COVID-19. Generated by immunoSEQ multiplex PCR, the TCRdb table keeps only in-frame clones and is missing some. The sample includes 230,000 or so clones, about 87% of them seen just once. The sample taken for sequencing was PBMCs or T cells enriched from blood (not recorded which). The receptors here all came from a woman aged 35 to 49 with acute COVID-19.

The chain has TRBV6-2 or TRBV6-3 and TRBJ2-7, with 9 bases matching TRBD2. V was pared by 0 bases and J by 5 bases, with 23 bases of the junction left unmatched. The V gene's germline CDR1 is MNHEY and CDR2 SVGEGT. The CDR3 totals 21 residues. CDR3 region: CASSYSIVAGAGRSGPDEQYV. In nucleotides, the CDR3 is TGTGCCAGCAGTTACTCCATAGTAGCGGGAGCAGGTAGGAGTGGCCCTGACGAGCAGTACGTC.

V and J are TRBV19 and TRBJ2-5; no definite D call. Germline V lookup: CDR1 LNHDA, CDR2 SQIVND (reference sequence). V lost 7 bases and J 1 base, leaving 16 bases between the germline ends. This CDR3 spans 15 amino acids. The CDR3 sequence is CASKAWAARQETQYF. The CDR3 DNA is TGTGCCAGTAAGGCTTGGGCCGCTCGCCAAGAGACCCAGTACTTC.

The rearrangement uses TRBV7-2 and TRBJ2-2; a possible D gene is TRBD2 (5 bases). V lost 5 bases to trimming and J lost 1 base, with 11 bases between them. The CDR3 length is 15 residues. In germline, CDR1 is SGHTA, CDR2 FQGNSA. The CDR3 protein is CASSPWTGNTGELFF. The CDR3 nucleotides read TGTGCCAGCAGCCCTTGGACTGGGAACACCGGGGAGCTGTTTTTT.

The chain carries TRBV5-1 and TRBJ2-7, with TRBD2 matching 9 bases. V lost 2 bases, J lost 4 bases, and 4 bases stayed unmatched. Germline assignment: CDR1 SGHRS and CDR2 YFSETQ. The CDR3 consists of 14 residues. CDR3 bases: TGCGCCAGCAGCTTACAGCGGGGGGATTACGAGCAGTACTTC. Translation gives CASSLQRGDYEQYF.

This sequence joins TRBV4-3 and TRBJ1-1, with D uncertain. Deletions cut 4 bases from V and 0 bases from J, with 6 bases between. In germline, CDR1 is LGHNA, CDR2 YSLEER. CDR3 size: 13 residues. The CDR3 coding sequence is TGCGCCAGCAGCCCTCTTATGAACACTGAAGCTTTCTTT. Its translation: CASSPLMNTEAFF.

CDR3 bases: TGCGCCAGCAGCGCCGGGTCAGCGCCCCTCCACTTT. This codes for CASSAGSAPLHF. V usage is TRBV10-1 and J usage is TRBJ1-6, with D hard to call. The germline CDR1 and CDR2 sequences are WNHNN and SYGVQD (reference sequence). The CDR3 is 12 amino acids. V was trimmed by 6 bases and J by 13 bases, leaving 13 bases between them.

This chain links TRBV7-8 with TRBJ1-2, with a tentative D call TRBD1 (6 bases). The germline V and J ends were trimmed by 1 base and 4 bases, with 10 bases remaining between them. Looked up from germline, CDR1 is SGHVS and CDR2 is FQNEAQ. This CDR3 has 14 residues. The CDR3 DNA reads as TGTGCCAGCAGCTTAGGGGGGCTTGGCTATGGCTACACCTTC. This codes for CASSLGGLGYGYTF. The full variable domain, in which reference TRBV7-8 and TRBJ1-2 provide the parts outside the CDR3, is GAGVSQSPRYKVAKRGQDVALRCDPISGHVSLFWYQQALGQGPEFLTYFQNEAQLDKSGLPSDRFFAERPEGSVSTLKIQRTQQEDSAVYLCASSLGGLGYGYTFGSGTRLTVV.

This chain connects TRBV2 to TRBJ2-1; 12 bases are a match to TRBD2. Germline values: CDR1 SNHLY, CDR2 FYNNEI. With 3 bases clipped from V and 9 bases from J, the junction kept 6 bases outside the gene matches. This CDR3 contains 15 residues. CDR3 in amino acids: CASSELAGGHVEQFF. The CDR3 DNA follows: TGTGCCAGCAGTGAGCTAGCGGGAGGGCATGTTGAGCAGTTCTTC.

The genes are TRBV5-1 and TRBJ1-2; no definite D call. The V end lost 2 bases, the J end lost 4 bases, and 9 bases lay between the germline ends. The CDR3 is made up of 13 amino acids. Germline CDR1 is SGHRS and CDR2 is YFSETQ. The CDR3 region has the DNA TGCGCCAGCAGCTTAGCACCCTCCTATGGCTACACCTTC. Protein: CASSLAPSYGYTF.

The rearrangement links TRBV28 to TRBJ1-2; D is uncertain. From germline, CDR1 is MDHEN and CDR2 SYDVKM. This CDR3 region has 12 residues. V lost 7 bases and J lost 8, with 14 bases in between. The CDR3 region has the DNA TGTGCCAGCAACTGGGGAGCGGGCGGCTACACCTTC. Residues: CASNWGAGGYTF.

Note on this clone: One end of the junction is discordant with germline, which a read error may explain. The chain links TRBV29-1 to TRBJ1-1; D gene unclear. In germline, CDR1 is SQVTM, CDR2 ANQGSEA. The CDR3 extends over 12 amino acids. The CDR3 region is CSARAGNPEAFF. CDR3 DNA sequence: TGCAGCGCTAGGGCCGGGAACCCTGAAGCTTTCTTT.

V is TRBV4-1 and J is TRBJ2-1, with a tentative D call TRBD2 (7 bases). The CDR3 is 15 residues long. Germline V gene lookup returns CDR1 MGHRA and CDR2 YSYEKL. V lost 6 bases and J lost 3, with 15 bases in between. CDR3 DNA: TGCGCCAGCAGTCAGGGGCGGGGGAACTACAATGAGCAGTTCTTC. This sequence encodes CASSQGRGNYNEQFF.

This rearrangement joins TRBV27 to TRBJ1-6; D perhaps matches TRBD1 (5 bases). V shed 7 bases and J shed 5 bases, with 18 bases lying between them. CDR3 length equals 16 residues. Germline lookup yields CDR1 MNHEY and CDR2 SMNVEV (reference sequence). The chain's CDR3 is CASTHLGGRDNSPLHF. The DNA of the CDR3 is TGTGCCAGCACCCATTTGGGGGGTAGGGATAATTCACCCCTCCACTTT.

The chain carries TRBV7-2 and TRBJ1-2; TRBD1 matches at 10 bases. The V gene's germline CDR1 is SGHTA and CDR2 FQGNSA. The CDR3 spans 17 residues. The V segment lost 1 base and the J segment 2 bases; nucleotides outside the gene matches: 7. Here the CDR3 DNA reads TGTGCCAGCAGCTTAGTAGGGACAGGGGCCCCCAACTATGGCTACACCTTC. It specifies CASSLVGTGAPNYGYTF.

The chain joins TRBV7-2 to TRBJ1-2, with TRBD1 identical over 8 bases. Germline V gene sequence: CDR1 SGHTA, CDR2 FQGNSA. This CDR3 region has 14 residues. With V trimmed by 5 bases and J by 7 bases, 9 bases remained unmatched. The CDR3 loop is CASSPDRGLGGYTF. The CDR3 coding sequence is TGTGCCAGCAGCCCAGACAGGGGCTTGGGTGGCTACACCTTC.

This chain links TRBV3-1 (or the pseudogene TRBV3-2) with TRBJ1-1; 10 nucleotides align to TRBD1. This CDR3 is 13 amino acids long. V shed 5 bases, J shed 6 bases, and the junction held 3 bases outside the gene matches. Germline values: CDR1 LGHDT, CDR2 YNNKEL (reference sequence). CDR3 region: CASSLGQGAEAFF. The CDR3 DNA reads as TGTGCCAGCAGCTTAGGACAGGGGGCTGAAGCTTTCTTT.

This chain links TRBV2 with TRBJ1-5; the match to TRBD1 covers 9 bases. Germline lookup yields CDR1 SNHLY and CDR2 FYNNEI. V shed 7 bases, J shed 4 bases, and the junction held 2 bases outside the gene matches. The length of the CDR3 is 13 residues. DNA for the CDR3: TGTGCCAGCAACGACAGGGGGAATCAGCCCCAGCATTTT. Its translation: CASNDRGNQPQHF.

The genes are TRBV4-3 and TRBJ1-3, with D hard to call. V gave up 0 bases and J gave up 4 bases, with 10 bases separating them. There are 15 residues in the CDR3. Germline CDR1 and CDR2: LGHNA and YSLEER. Here the CDR3 reads CASSQEPGRGNTIYF. DNA of the CDR3: TGCGCCAGCAGCCAAGAGCCAGGCCGCGGAAACACCATATATTTT.

The V call is TRBV27, the J call TRBJ1-2, with unresolved D. Germline loops: CDR1 MNHEY, CDR2 SMNVEV (reference sequence). The CDR3 extends over 14 amino acids. V lost 5 bases, J lost 4 bases, and 14 bases lay in between. CDR3 region: CASSAQPQVYGYTF. Written as DNA, the CDR3 is TGTGCCAGCAGTGCGCAGCCTCAGGTCTATGGCTACACCTTC.

V usage is TRBV9 and J usage is TRBJ1-5; 10 bases are shared with TRBD1. V was clipped by 4 bases and J by 6 bases; unmatched bases: 7. CDR1 and CDR2 from the germline V gene are SGDLS and YYNGEE. This CDR3 is built from 15 residues. CDR3 residues: CASSLRGDRGQPQHF. The CDR3, as DNA: TGTGCCAGCAGCCTTCGGGGGGACAGGGGTCAGCCCCAGCATTTT.

CDR3 sequence (DNA): TGTGCTAGTGGTTTGGAGACAGCTCTTCTCCAAGAGACCCAGTACTTC. Encoded protein: CASGLETALLQETQYF. J is TRBJ2-5 and V is TRBV12-5; TRBD1 might be the D (5 bases). The germline gives CDR1 LGHNT, CDR2 FRNRAP. The CDR3 extends over 16 amino acids. Between the trimmed V and J ends, which lost 1 base and 1 base, there was a span of 13 bases.

The V and J genes are TRBV19 and TRBJ1-1, with 9 bases fitting TRBD1. Per the germline V gene, CDR1 is LNHDA and CDR2 is SQIVND (reference sequence). Losses at the gene ends were 2 bases for V and 1 base for J; bases not matched to a gene: 5. This CDR3 is 16 amino acids long. The CDR3 DNA is TGTGCCAGTAGTATAATGGGACAGGGAAGGAACACTGAAGCTTTCTTT. Translating gives CASSIMGQGRNTEAFF.

V gene TRBV7-6 combines with J gene TRBJ2-2; D is possibly TRBD2 (7 bases). V was pared by 0 bases and J by 7 bases, with 12 bases between. The CDR3 consists of 15 residues. Germline V gene lookup returns CDR1 SGHVS and CDR2 FNYEAQ. The CDR3: CASSLAAGAVGELFF. The CDR3 DNA is TGTGCCAGCAGCTTAGCGGCGGGGGCGGTCGGGGAGCTGTTTTTT.

This clone was seen a single time. The chain is built from TRBV6-2 or TRBV6-3 and TRBJ1-5; D uncertain. Trimming pared 2 bases from V and 6 bases from J, leaving 8 bases between. Germline V gene lookup returns CDR1 MNHEY and CDR2 SVGEGT. The CDR3 runs to 13 residues. CDR3 sequence: CASSYTGSQPQHF. The CDR3 DNA sequence: TGTGCCAGCAGTTACACGGGAAGTCAGCCCCAGCATTTT.

The chain uses TRBV5-4 and TRBJ2-2, with TRBD2 identical over 9 bases. The CDR3 covers 16 residues. The V segment lost 4 bases and the J segment 6 bases; nucleotides outside the gene matches: 10. Germline values: CDR1 SGHNT, CDR2 YYREEE (reference sequence). The CDR3 spells CASSPGGGRAPGELFF. Here the CDR3 DNA reads TGTGCCAGCAGCCCTGGGGGCGGGAGGGCCCCCGGGGAGCTGTTTTTT.

The chain carries TRBV9 and TRBJ1-3; D is unresolved. Between the trimmed V and J ends, which lost 3 bases and 7 bases, there was a span of 5 bases. Germline V gene sequence: CDR1 SGDLS, CDR2 YYNGEE. The CDR3 sequence is 11 residues long. The CDR3 spells CASSALNTIYF. For the CDR3, the DNA is TGTGCCAGCAGCGCCCTGAACACCATATATTTT.

The chain employs TRBV14 and TRBJ1-4; D perhaps matches TRBD1 (5 bases). Germline CDR1 and CDR2: SGHDN and FVKESK. V lost 1 base and J lost 10, with 19 bases in between. CDR3 size: 16 residues. CDR3 sequence reads: CASSQVEPGQGGKLFF. CDR3 DNA: TGTGCCAGCAGCCAAGTGGAGCCCGGGCAGGGAGGAAAACTGTTTTTT.

The chain joins TRBV2 to TRBJ1-4; no clear D gene. The CDR3 is 16 residues long. V lost 6 bases, J lost 0 bases, and 14 bases lay in between. Germline V gene lookup returns CDR1 SNHLY and CDR2 FYNNEI. The CDR3 region is CASSRLAGATNEKLFF. The DNA for the CDR3 is TGTGCCAGCAGCCGCCTTGCGGGCGCAACTAATGAAAAACTGTTTTTT.

V is TRBV23-1 and J is TRBJ1-3; maybe TRBD1 (6 bases). TRBV23-1 is assigned to the ORF class and has an uncertain function. CDR3 size: 17 residues. The V end was cut by 0 bases, the J end by 6 bases, with 18 bases between. The CDR3 here is CASSQSGRGWDLNTIYF. The CDR3 bases are TGCGCCAGCAGTCAATCTGGAAGGGGGTGGGATCTAAACACCATATATTTT.

This chain links TRBV7-9 with TRBJ2-3; 8 nucleotides align to TRBD2. There are 14 residues in the CDR3. CDR1 and CDR2 (germline): SEHNR, FQNEAQ (reference sequence). Germline trimming cut 5 bases from V and 4 bases from J; bases unmatched to any gene: 5. The CDR3 region is CASSPAGLADTQYF. The CDR3 nucleotides are TGTGCCAGCAGCCCCGCGGGACTAGCAGATACGCAGTATTTT.